The 16 T cell receptor beta chains below all came from one sample that was sequenced in a study of technical replicates of blood from a few donors. Sequenced by immunoSEQ multiplex PCR; TCRdb stores in-frame clones only, minus some. The table records around 84,000 clones, 97% of them present only once. The specimen was T cells isolated from PBMCs. The receptor set was obtained from a human donor in good health.

DNA of the CDR3: TGTGCCAGTAGTATGAGATCAGGGAATGAGCAGTTCTTC. Residues: CASSMRSGNEQFF. The genes are TRBV19 and TRBJ2-1; tentatively, D is TRBD1 (5 bases). CDR1 and CDR2 from the germline V gene are LNHDA and SQIVND (reference sequence). V was trimmed by 3 bases and J by 7 bases, leaving 10 bases between them. This CDR3 spans 13 amino acids.

The chain is built from TRBV6-1 and TRBJ1-1, with D perhaps TRBD1 (6 bases). Trimming removed 2 bases from V and 1 base from J, with 8 bases in between. Per germline, CDR1 MNHNS and CDR2 SASEGT. CDR3 length: 14 amino acids. Here the CDR3 reads CASSESGENTEAFF. The CDR3 bases are TGTGCCAGCAGTGAATCAGGGGAGAACACTGAAGCTTTCTTT.

V usage is TRBV6-6 and J usage is TRBJ1-6; D possibly corresponds to TRBD1 (5 bases). This CDR3 comprises 13 residues. Trimming shortened V by 4 bases and J by 7 bases, and 8 bases separated the two germline ends. CDR1 and CDR2 (germline): MNHNY, SVGAGI (reference sequence). The CDR3 nucleotides are TGTGCCAGCAGTTCGCACAGGAATTCACCCCTCCACTTT. Protein product: CASSSHRNSPLHF.

As DNA, the CDR3 is TGTGCCAGCAGCTCTCAGGGGATACAGGGGGCGGACACTTTATACTTC. Translating gives CASSSQGIQGADTLYF. The genes are TRBV28 and TRBJ2-5; 9 bases map to TRBD1. The germline gives CDR1 MDHEN, CDR2 SYDVKM. The CDR3 loop spans 16 amino acids. V was clipped by 6 bases and J by 14 bases; unmatched bases: 22.

This chain uses TRBV14 with TRBJ2-7, with D uncertain. CDR3 size: 16 residues. Germline values: CDR1 SGHDN, CDR2 FVKESK. Between the trimmed V and J ends, which lost 5 bases and 4 bases, there was a span of 21 bases. CDR3 nucleotide sequence: TGTGCCAGCAGCGATCTACCTTCTTCGCGGATATACGAGCAGTACTTC. Encoded protein: CASSDLPSSRIYEQYF.

The V and J genes are TRBV6-1 and TRBJ2-1; a weak D match, TRBD1 (6 bases). The germline V and J ends were trimmed by 4 bases and 14 bases, with 21 bases remaining between them. From germline, CDR1 is MNHNS and CDR2 SASEGT. This CDR3 spans 14 amino acids. This CDR3 is CASSGPDSAILEFF. The CDR3 bases are TGTGCCAGCAGTGGCCCGGACAGCGCCATCCTAGAGTTCTTC.

The J gene is TRBJ2-7, the V gene TRBV5-4; 8 nucleotides line up with TRBD2. Germline CDR1 SGHNT, CDR2 YYREEE (reference sequence). The CDR3 runs to 14 residues. Losses at the gene ends were 0 bases for V and 5 bases for J; bases not matched to a gene: 4. CDR3 DNA: TGTGCCAGCAGCTTGGCGGGGGGGGATAACGAGCAGTACTTC. As protein: CASSLAGGDNEQYF.

The V gene is TRBV14, the J gene TRBJ2-7; perhaps TRBD2 as D (6 bases). CDR1 and CDR2 (germline): SGHDN, FVKESK. This CDR3 has 14 residues. V was clipped by 4 bases and J by 2 bases, with 12 bases between them. The CDR3 sequence: CASSLGTGAYEQYF. The DNA of the CDR3 is TGTGCCAGCAGCCTCGGGACTGGCGCCTACGAGCAGTACTTC.

The chain recombines TRBV27 with TRBJ1-2; TRBD1 matches at 8 bases. Germline-derived CDR1 and CDR2 are MNHEY and SMNVEV (reference sequence). This CDR3 has 16 residues. With 6 bases clipped from V and 8 bases from J, the junction kept 17 bases outside the gene matches. As DNA, the CDR3 is TGTGCCAGCAGATATACGAGACGACAGGGGTTGGACGGCTACACCTTC. It specifies CASRYTRRQGLDGYTF.

The chain joins TRBV14 to TRBJ1-2, with D uncertain. V was cut by 4 bases and J by 0 bases, with 24 bases left in between. The germline V gene encodes CDR1 SGHDN and CDR2 FVKESK. The length of the CDR3 is 19 residues. The DNA of the CDR3 is TGTGCCAGCAGCCTGTGGAGGGCTCGAACCACATTAGCTAACTATGGCTACACCTTC. It yields the protein CASSLWRARTTLANYGYTF.

V and J are TRBV7-9 and TRBJ2-7; no clear D. The CDR3 length is 13 residues. Trimming pared 0 bases from V and 6 bases from J, leaving 9 bases between. Per the germline V gene, CDR1 is SEHNR and CDR2 is FQNEAQ (reference sequence). In nucleotides, the CDR3 is TGTGCCAGCAGCTTAGCGGGCAGGATCGAGCAGTACTTC. It is translated as CASSLAGRIEQYF.

The V gene is TRBV9, the J gene TRBJ2-1; 7 bases are shared with TRBD2. The CDR3 runs 16 residues. V shed 0 bases, J shed 8 bases, and the junction held 11 bases outside the gene matches. Germline assignment: CDR1 SGDLS and CDR2 YYNGEE. The CDR3, as DNA: TGTGCCAGCAGCGTAGGGGGGGGGAGCATCGTGTATGAGCAGTTCTTC. The encoded protein is CASSVGGGSIVYEQFF.

The CDR3 spells CASGSILGQYLEAFF. The CDR3 DNA is TGTGCTAGTGGATCTATTCTGGGACAGTATCTTGAAGCTTTCTTT. The V call is TRBV12-5, the J call TRBJ1-1; 7 bases are shared with TRBD1. The CDR3 loop spans 15 amino acids. Per germline, CDR1 LGHNT and CDR2 FRNRAP. V lost 6 bases to trimming and J lost 7 bases; unmatched junction nucleotides: 14.

The chain carries TRBV29-1 and TRBJ2-7; TRBD2 is a possible D gene (7 bases). Trimming left V 4 bases short and J 7 bases short, with 14 bases between. Germline CDR1 reads SQVTM; CDR2 reads ANQGSEA. This CDR3 comprises 12 residues. CDR3 nucleotides: TGCAGCGTTGGGGGGGCTAGCGGTGAGCAGTACTTC. It encodes CSVGGASGEQYF.

The chain carries TRBV5-1 and TRBJ2-3, with 7 positions matching TRBD2. The V and J ends lost 7 bases and 2 bases, in that order; junction bases with no gene match: 13. This CDR3 is 16 amino acids long. Per the germline V gene, CDR1 is SGHRS and CDR2 is YFSETQ. In DNA, the CDR3 is TGCGCCAGCCGCCTCGGACCTAGCGGAGCCACAGATACGCAGTATTTT. Translation: CASRLGPSGATDTQYF.

The V and J genes are TRBV5-1 and TRBJ2-3; tentative D call: TRBD2 (5 bases). Germline lookup yields CDR1 SGHRS and CDR2 YFSETQ. The CDR3 is 13 residues long. Trimming left V 4 bases short and J 1 base short, with 7 bases between. Here the CDR3 reads CASSTAGTDTQYF. CDR3 DNA: TGCGCCAGCAGCACAGCGGGCACAGATACGCAGTATTTT.